The 17 T cell receptor beta chains below were found in one sample sequenced in a study of PD-L1 blockade in urothelial cancer. Repertoires were generated with immunoSEQ multiplex PCR, while TCRdb's copy carries only in-frame clones and drops some. Among approximately 79,000 clones, roughly 90% were seen once, and the ten largest hold 4.5% to 7%. The sequencing here drew on PBMCs, taken around atezolizumab (anti-PD-L1) treatment. These receptors were obtained from a woman between 70 and 85 years old with urothelial cancer.

The chain uses TRBV6-6 and TRBJ1-5, with 11 bases matching TRBD1. This CDR3 region has 16 residues. V trimming: 6 bases; J trimming: 6 bases; junction bases outside the gene matches: 10. Germline CDR1 reads MNHNY; CDR2 reads SVGAGI (reference sequence). CDR3 residues: CASSKGQGAIGQPQHF. As DNA, the CDR3 is TGTGCCAGCAGCAAAGGACAGGGGGCGATTGGTCAGCCCCAGCATTTT.

The rearrangement links TRBV30 to TRBJ2-2, with 7 nucleotides matching TRBD2. Germline assignment: CDR1 GTSNPN and CDR2 SVGIG (reference sequence). This CDR3 is 14 amino acids long. The CDR3 nucleotides are TGTGCTTCATTAAGCGGGGTGAACACCGGGGAGCTGTTTTTT. This gives the protein CASLSGVNTGELFF.

The chain uses TRBV5-1 and TRBJ2-1; 10 nucleotides line up with TRBD1. The ends lost 4 bases at V and 8 bases at J; junction bases unmatched: 6. Germline CDR1 is SGHRS and CDR2 is YFSETQ. The CDR3 covers 14 residues. The chain's CDR3 is CASSRDRGGYEQFF. The CDR3 region has the DNA TGCGCCAGCAGCCGGGACAGGGGAGGATATGAGCAGTTCTTC.

The gene calls are TRBV30 and TRBJ2-3; 10 bases line up with TRBD1. V shed 2 bases and J 3 bases; nucleotides not matched to a gene: 2. CDR3 length equals 14 residues. Germline CDR1 and CDR2: GTSNPN and SVGIG (reference sequence). In nucleotides, the CDR3 is TGTGCCTGGAGTCGGGACAGGGGAACAGATACGCAGTATTTT. This gives the protein CAWSRDRGTDTQYF.

The genes are TRBV4-1 and TRBJ2-3, with D uncertain. The CDR3 runs to 13 residues. Trimming took 4 bases from V and 5 from J, leaving 10 bases between them. Germline V gene data show CDR1 as MGHRA and CDR2 as YSYEKL. This CDR3 is CASSPSSEDTQYF. CDR3 bases: TGCGCCAGCAGCCCTTCTAGTGAAGATACGCAGTATTTT.

The rearrangement uses TRBV5-1 and TRBJ1-4; 9 bases are a match to TRBD1. The CDR3 loop spans 15 amino acids. V lost 0 bases, J lost 6 bases, and 3 bases stayed unmatched. Germline V gene lookup returns CDR1 SGHRS and CDR2 YFSETQ. CDR3 sequence (DNA): TGCGCCAGCAGCTTGGGGGGACAGGGACATGAAAAACTGTTTTTT. Translating it yields CASSLGGQGHEKLFF.

The V and J genes are TRBV30 and TRBJ2-7, with 7 bases fitting TRBD1. The CDR3 loop spans 13 amino acids. Germline CDR1 GTSNPN, CDR2 SVGIG (reference sequence). V gave up 7 bases and J gave up 1 base; unmatched junction bases: 7. The CDR3 sequence is CASDRSLSYEQYF. In DNA, the CDR3 is TGTGCCTCGGACAGGTCTTTATCCTACGAGCAGTACTTC.

The V gene is TRBV30, the J gene TRBJ1-5, with 9 bases matching TRBD1. CDR3 length: 16 residues. The V gene's germline CDR1 is GTSNPN and CDR2 SVGIG (reference sequence). The V segment lost 3 bases and the J segment 1 base; nucleotides outside the gene matches: 7. The DNA of the CDR3 is TGTGCCTGGAGCGGGACCGGGACAGGGAGCAATCAGCCCCAGCATTTT. It encodes CAWSGTGTGSNQPQHF.

The rearrangement links TRBV2 to TRBJ2-6; perhaps TRBD1 as D (6 bases). Germline V gene lookup returns CDR1 SNHLY and CDR2 FYNNEI. The CDR3 covers 17 residues. V lost 5 bases to trimming and J lost 0 bases, with 14 bases between them. The DNA for the CDR3 is TGTGCCAGCAGTCAATTGGGGACAAGCTCTGGGGCCAACGTCCTGACTTTC. Its translation is CASSQLGTSSGANVLTF.

The chain has TRBV30 and TRBJ2-7; 7 bases align to TRBD1. V shed 4 bases and J 1 base; nucleotides not matched to a gene: 7. The CDR3 covers 14 residues. The germline V gene encodes CDR1 GTSNPN and CDR2 SVGIG (reference sequence). CDR3 in amino acids: CAWTLLTGSYEQYF. CDR3 nucleotide sequence: TGTGCCTGGACCCTCCTGACAGGGTCCTACGAGCAGTACTTC.

The rearrangement links TRBV7-9 to TRBJ2-7; 10 bases are shared with TRBD2. J gave up 2 bases and V 1 base, and 5 bases lay outside the gene matches. The CDR3 is 16 residues long. Germline CDR1 is SEHNR and CDR2 is FQNEAQ (reference sequence). CDR3 loop: CASSLVSGGPPYEQYF. The CDR3 nucleotides are TGTGCCAGCAGCTTAGTTAGCGGGGGGCCTCCCTACGAGCAGTACTTC.

The CDR3 bases are TGTGCCAGCAGTTACCACTGGACTAGCGGGGGGCTTGAGCAGTTCTTC. As protein: CASSYHWTSGGLEQFF. The chain couples TRBV6-5 to TRBJ2-1; 14 positions match TRBD2. With V trimmed by 2 bases and J by 9 bases, 6 bases remained unmatched. CDR1 and CDR2 (germline): MNHEY, SVGAGI. CDR3 size: 16 residues.

The chain recombines TRBV5-1 with TRBJ2-3; 7 nucleotides agree with TRBD2. Losses at the gene ends were 5 bases for V and 6 bases for J; bases not matched to a gene: 6. This CDR3 region has 13 residues. In germline, CDR1 is SGHRS, CDR2 YFSETQ. This chain's CDR3 is CASSPTGGDTQYF. In DNA, the CDR3 is TGCGCCAGCAGTCCCACCGGGGGGGATACGCAGTATTTT.

This clone was seen only once. V usage is TRBV30 and J usage is TRBJ2-1, with TRBD2 matching over 9 bases. CDR1 is GTSNPN and CDR2 is SVGIG in the germline V gene (reference sequence). Trimming at V came to 0 bases and at J to 4 bases, leaving 4 bases not matched to a gene. CDR3 size: 15 residues. CDR3 region: CAWSVPLAGYNEQFF. CDR3 sequence (DNA): TGTGCCTGGAGTGTTCCCCTAGCGGGATACAATGAGCAGTTCTTC.

The chain combines TRBV5-1 with TRBJ1-1; weak D call: TRBD1 (5 bases). The CDR3 length is 15 residues. V was pared by 0 bases and J by 0 bases, with 9 bases between. Germline lookup yields CDR1 SGHRS and CDR2 YFSETQ. CDR3 loop: CASSLAAGVNTEAFF. The DNA of the CDR3 is TGCGCCAGCAGCTTGGCGGCGGGGGTGAACACTGAAGCTTTCTTT.

J is TRBJ2-1 and V is TRBV29-1; 9 bases fit TRBD2. Germline lookup yields CDR1 SQVTM and CDR2 ANQGSEA. This CDR3 contains 12 residues. CDR3 sequence: CRASGTNNEQFF. In DNA, the CDR3 is TGCAGGGCTAGCGGGACTAACAATGAGCAGTTCTTC.

The chain couples TRBV19 to TRBJ1-2; no firm D call. The V end was cut by 1 base, the J end by 6 bases, with 15 bases between. Germline V gene data show CDR1 as LNHDA and CDR2 as SQIVND (reference sequence). The CDR3 covers 15 residues. The CDR3 DNA reads as TGTGCCAGTAGTATAGTTCGGGAGGTTTCGGATGGCTACACCTTC. As protein: CASSIVREVSDGYTF.